Each of the 18 T cell receptor beta chains below was sequenced from the same sample in a study of blood T cells in healthy people across ages. With a J-beta primer mix and a sample-barcoded 5' primer, a second PCR ran about 7 to 12 cycles. TCRdb analysed the 5' RACE reads with MiXCR anew, one entry per CDR3 protein. The repertoire holds around 990,000 distinct CDR3 sequences, with about 23% as singletons. The data also belong to a second study, concerning T cells of mothers and their children.

Sequencing was done on a sample of blood. All receptors come from a girl aged 2 to 10 in good health.

This clonotype was observed a handful of times. V is TRBV11-1 and J is TRBJ1-6, with D hard to call. The CDR3 totals 20 residues. Germline CDR1 SGHAT, CDR2 FQDESV (reference sequence). Trimming removed 11 bases from V and 6 bases from J, with 35 bases in between. CDR3 protein: CACTWSLRSDGEPPNSPLHF. The CDR3 DNA reads TGTGCCTGCACCTGGTCTCTTCGTTCAGACGGGGAACCACCTAATTCACCCCTCCACTTT.

This clonotype showed up just a few times. The genes are TRBV2 and TRBJ2-1, with a possible D match to TRBD1 (6 bases). The length of the CDR3 is 11 residues. The germline V and J ends were trimmed by 7 bases and 9 bases, with 10 bases remaining between them. CDR1 and CDR2 (germline): SNHLY, FYNNEI. In DNA, the CDR3 is TGTGCCAGCACTGGGGGCCTTGAGCAGTTCTTC. Encoded protein: CASTGGLEQFF.

In its sample, this clonotype was seen a few times. At one end the junction does not follow the germline gene, possibly because of a read error. The chain recombines TRBV20-1 with TRBJ2-7; D gene uncertain. The germline V gene has CDR1 DFQATT and CDR2 SNEGSKA (reference sequence). CDR3 length: 11 amino acids. CDR3 residues: CSAKDYTEQCF. The CDR3 DNA sequence: TGCAGTGCCAAAGATTATACCGAGCAGTGCTTC.

The chain couples TRBV25-1 to TRBJ2-5; a weak D match, TRBD2 (6 bases). The germline V gene has CDR1 MGHDK and CDR2 SYGVNS. V lost 0 bases and J 4 bases, leaving 6 bases between the germline ends. The CDR3 spans 13 residues. The DNA of the CDR3 is TGTGCCAGCAGTGAATACGGGGGAGAGACCCAGTACTTC. Its translation: CASSEYGGETQYF.

Concerning this clonotype: A junction end diverges from the germline sequence, so it may reflect a read error. The chain recombines TRBV29-1 with TRBJ1-2, with D perhaps TRBD1 (6 bases). Per the germline V gene, CDR1 is SQVTM and CDR2 is ANQGSEA. This CDR3 spans 12 amino acids. As DNA, the CDR3 is TGCAGCGTTGGGCTGACAGGATTAGGGAGCCTCTTC. This translates into CSVGLTGLGSLF.

This clonotype was picked up a small number of times. This chain joins TRBV15 and TRBJ2-6; TRBD1 is a possible D gene (5 bases). Germline V lookup: CDR1 LNHNV, CDR2 YYDKDF (reference sequence). V was cut by 3 bases and J by 4 bases, with 13 bases left in between. This CDR3 spans 16 amino acids. CDR3 in amino acids: CATSRGRVEGANVLTF. The CDR3 DNA reads TGTGCCACCAGCAGGGGCAGGGTAGAAGGGGCCAACGTCCTGACTTTC.

This clonotype was picked up a small number of times. This CDR3 reads CASSYVAATDTGELFF. Written as DNA, the CDR3 is TGTGCCAGCAGTTACGTGGCAGCAACCGACACCGGGGAGCTGTTTTTT. J is TRBJ2-2 and V is TRBV6-5; D unresolved. The CDR3 runs to 16 residues. Germline CDR1 is MNHEY and CDR2 is SVGAGI. V lost 2 bases, J lost 3 bases, and 13 bases lay in between.

The chain recombines TRBV7-9 with TRBJ1-1; no firm D call. The CDR3 consists of 14 residues. With 2 bases removed from V and 10 bases from J, the gap between germline ends came to 17 bases. CDR1 SEHNR and CDR2 FQNEAQ come from the germline V gene (reference sequence). Here the CDR3 reads CASSLNTALAGAFF. The CDR3 DNA reads as TGTGCCAGCAGCTTAAACACAGCCCTAGCTGGAGCTTTCTTT.

A remark on this clonotype: One end of the junction is discordant with germline, which a read error may explain. This chain uses TRBV7-7 with TRBJ2-1, with TRBD1 matching 8 bases. Germline CDR1 and CDR2: SSHAT and FNYEAQ (reference sequence). CDR3 length: 13 amino acids. CDR3 loop: CASSQGAKAEQFF. DNA for the CDR3: TGTGCTAGCAGCCAGGGGGCGAAGGCTGAGCAGTTCTTC.

This clonotype showed up just a few times. This chain connects TRBV6-1 to TRBJ2-6; no clear D. CDR3 length: 14 amino acids. Germline V gives CDR1 MNHNS, CDR2 SASEGT. The germline V and J ends were trimmed by 3 bases and 2 bases, with 5 bases remaining between them. The CDR3 protein is CASSELAGANVLTF. In DNA, the CDR3 is TGTGCCAGCAGTGAGCTGGCTGGGGCCAACGTCCTGACTTTC.

V and J are TRBV28 and TRBJ1-4; possibly TRBD1 for D (6 bases). Trimming shortened V by 1 base and J by 1 base, and 28 bases separated the two germline ends. The germline V gene encodes CDR1 MDHEN and CDR2 SYDVKM. The CDR3 runs 22 residues. The CDR3 bases are TGTGCCAGCAGTTTATACCGGGACATGGAGGGCGCTGAGTTGGGAACTAATGAAAAACTGTTTTTT. Amino acid sequence: CASSLYRDMEGAELGTNEKLFF.

This clonotype has a handful of counts. The chain has TRBV29-1 and TRBJ2-7, with D possibly being TRBD1 (5 bases). From germline, CDR1 is SQVTM and CDR2 ANQGSEA. V was trimmed by 3 bases and J by 5 bases, leaving 17 bases between them. The CDR3 consists of 14 residues. In DNA, the CDR3 is TGCAGCGTTGAGGATGAGAGCGAAGGGGACGAGCAGTACTTC. It translates to CSVEDESEGDEQYF.

Only a few counts were recorded for this clonotype. The chain is built from TRBV6-4 and TRBJ2-7, with 9 bases aligning to TRBD1. Per the germline V gene, CDR1 is MRHNA and CDR2 is SNTAGT. The junction had 7 bases not matched to a gene; V was cut back by 7 bases and J by 6 bases. This CDR3 is 13 amino acids long. CDR3: CASIGTGMGEQYF. The CDR3 DNA reads TGTGCCAGCATAGGGACAGGGATGGGCGAGCAGTACTTC.

This clonotype turned up a few times. The chain has TRBV7-9 and TRBJ2-7, with 9 bases fitting TRBD1. With V trimmed by 11 bases and J by 6 bases, 11 bases remained unmatched. This CDR3 contains 13 residues. The germline V gene encodes CDR1 SEHNR and CDR2 FQNEAQ (reference sequence). Written as DNA, the CDR3 is TGTGCCGGGTCGGACAGGGGCAAGGTCGAGCAGTACTTC. Amino acids: CAGSDRGKVEQYF.

This clonotype occurred a few times. The CDR3 region is CASSLRSGPQETQYF. CDR3 nucleotide sequence: TGTGCCAGCAGCTTAAGGTCCGGGCCCCAAGAGACCCAGTACTTC. The rearrangement joins TRBV7-3 to TRBJ2-5; D gene ambiguous. V was cut by 1 base and J by 1 base, with 10 bases left in between. CDR1 SGHTA and CDR2 FQGTGA come from the germline V gene. This CDR3 spans 15 amino acids.

The chain uses TRBV7-9 and TRBJ1-2; 8 bases match TRBD1. Per germline, CDR1 SEHNR and CDR2 FQNEAQ (reference sequence). The CDR3 is made up of 14 amino acids. J lost 6 bases, V lost 2 bases, and 5 bases had no gene match. The CDR3 DNA follows: TGTGCCAGCAGCTTACCAGGGGGCGCTAATGGCTACACCTTC. It specifies CASSLPGGANGYTF.

V is TRBV4-3 and J is TRBJ1-4, with D possibly TRBD1 on 5 matching bases. The CDR3 has 13 amino acids. V shed 0 bases and J shed 10 bases, with 9 bases lying between them. Germline CDR1 reads LGHNA; CDR2 reads YSLEER. The CDR3 region has the DNA TGCGCCAGCAGCCAAGACTGGGGGGGAAAACTGTTTTTT. Protein: CASSQDWGGKLFF.

This clonotype was recorded a few times. The rearrangement links TRBV6-5 to TRBJ2-7, with a possible D match to TRBD2 (6 bases). Trimming shortened V by 5 bases and J by 2 bases, and 13 bases separated the two germline ends. Germline V gene lookup returns CDR1 MNHEY and CDR2 SVGAGI. The length of the CDR3 is 14 residues. This CDR3 is CASSKGGMPYEQYF. Here the CDR3 DNA reads TGTGCCAGCAGTAAAGGAGGGATGCCCTACGAGCAGTACTTC.